A single sample gave rise to the 31 T cell receptor beta chains below, sequenced in a study of cytomegalovirus exposure and HLA in healthy donors. The PCR was carried out with 60 Vbeta primers and 13 Jbeta primers. The table came from immunoSEQ multiplex PCR; TCRdb's copy has only in-frame clones and leaves some out. The sample shows over 85,000 clones, less than 85% of them seen only once. The sequencing input was PBMCs. The receptors here all came from a man aged 25-45 years in good health and CMV-seropositive.

Only a few counts were recorded for this clone. The CDR3 sequence: CASSKLDLSPYNEQFF. CDR3 bases: TGTGCCAGCAGTAAACTAGATCTTAGCCCCTACAATGAGCAGTTCTTC. V is TRBV27 and J is TRBJ2-1; D is perhaps TRBD2 (5 bases). Germline CDR1 and CDR2: MNHEY and SMNVEV (reference sequence). The CDR3 contains 16 residues. V gave up 5 bases and J gave up 2 bases, with 16 bases separating them.

This clone was picked up one time. The CDR3 DNA reads TGTGCCATCAGTAACCCAGGACAGGGAAGGGACACCATATATTTT. It is translated as CAISNPGQGRDTIYF. This chain uses TRBV10-3 with TRBJ1-3, with 8 bases identical to TRBD1. Unmatched junction bases numbered 11, after V lost 5 bases and J lost 8 bases. The CDR3 runs to 15 residues. Germline CDR1 and CDR2: ENHRY and SYGVKD.

V is TRBV9 and J is TRBJ2-7; a weak D match, TRBD1 (6 bases). Germline V gene lookup returns CDR1 SGDLS and CDR2 YYNGEE. The CDR3 has 16 amino acids. V dropped 1 base and J dropped 6 bases, with 20 bases sitting between them. The CDR3 DNA follows: TGTGCCAGCAGCGTAATGGGGGACACCCGAATTGGCGAGCAGTACTTC. It codes for CASSVMGDTRIGEQYF.

The chain combines TRBV2 with TRBJ1-5, with TRBD1 identical over 7 bases. Germline V CDR1 and CDR2: SNHLY, FYNNEI. This CDR3 has 14 residues. J lost 0 bases, V lost 4 bases, and 0 bases had no gene match. The CDR3 nucleotides read TGTGCCAGCAGTGGGGACAGTAGCAATCAGCCCCAGCATTTT. This sequence encodes CASSGDSSNQPQHF.

V and J are TRBV9 and TRBJ1-2; 8 bases match TRBD1. V gave up 0 bases and J gave up 2 bases; unmatched junction bases: 3. CDR3 length: 15 amino acids. From germline, CDR1 is SGDLS and CDR2 YYNGEE. The CDR3 loop is CASSVGTGGNYGYTF. In nucleotides, the CDR3 is TGTGCCAGCAGCGTAGGCACAGGGGGGAACTATGGCTACACCTTC.

This CDR3 reads CASSPRGQGKETQYF. CDR3 nucleotide sequence: TGTGCCAGCAGCCCCCGAGGACAGGGGAAAGAGACCCAGTACTTC. This chain connects TRBV6-5 to TRBJ2-5, with 9 positions matching TRBD1. The CDR3 totals 15 residues. Germline lookup yields CDR1 MNHEY and CDR2 SVGAGI. Germline trimming cut 6 bases from V and 3 bases from J; bases unmatched to any gene: 8.

This clone has only a few counts. J is TRBJ2-2 and V is TRBV28, with D tentatively TRBD2 (7 bases). Per germline, CDR1 MDHEN and CDR2 SYDVKM. V was cut by 3 bases and J by 3 bases, with 14 bases left in between. CDR3 size: 16 residues. This CDR3 is CASSFAGASDTGELFF. As DNA, the CDR3 is TGTGCCAGCAGTTTTGCGGGGGCGTCGGACACCGGGGAGCTGTTTTTT. Filled out from reference TRBV28 and TRBJ2-2, the complete variable domain reads DVKVTQSSRYLVKRTGEKVFLECVQDMDHENMFWYRQDPGLGLRLIYFSYDVKMKEKGDIPEGYSVSREKKERFSLILESASTNQTSMYLCASSFAGASDTGELFFGEGSRLTVL.

The chain uses TRBV6-6 and TRBJ2-7; the D gene is possibly TRBD1 (6 bases). The germline gives CDR1 MNHNY, CDR2 SVGAGI (reference sequence). CDR3 length: 15 residues. V lost 5 bases and J 2 bases, leaving 16 bases between the germline ends. This chain's CDR3 is CASSPWQGRAYEQYF. The CDR3, as DNA: TGTGCCAGCAGTCCCTGGCAGGGGCGCGCCTACGAGCAGTACTTC.

This clone was picked up a small number of times. V and J are TRBV19 and TRBJ1-3; TRBD1 might be the D (6 bases). The CDR3 sequence is 15 residues long. CDR1 and CDR2 (germline): LNHDA, SQIVND (reference sequence). Trimming shortened V by 6 bases and J by 0 bases, and 12 bases separated the two germline ends. The CDR3 nucleotides read TGTGCCAGTAGCAACAGGGCCCCCTCTGGAAACACCATATATTTT. Protein sequence: CASSNRAPSGNTIYF.

This clone was counted a few times. The chain is built from TRBV19 and TRBJ2-1; the match to TRBD1 covers 7 bases. Germline V CDR1 and CDR2: LNHDA, SQIVND (reference sequence). With 4 bases clipped from V and 6 bases from J, the junction kept 3 bases outside the gene matches. This CDR3 contains 13 residues. The CDR3 DNA sequence: TGTGCCAGTAGTACCTCAGGGGGCAATGAGCAGTTCTTC. Amino acids: CASSTSGGNEQFF.

V gene TRBV5-4 combines with J gene TRBJ2-5; TRBD1 is a possible D gene (6 bases). V lost 1 base, J lost 2 bases, and 12 bases lay in between. The CDR3 extends over 15 amino acids. The germline CDR1 and CDR2 sequences are SGHNT and YYREEE (reference sequence). This chain's CDR3 is CASSLWNRAQETQYF. CDR3 DNA sequence: TGTGCCAGCAGCTTGTGGAACAGGGCACAAGAGACCCAGTACTTC.

The V gene is TRBV29-1, the J gene TRBJ2-2; TRBD2 aligns across 7 bases. The V gene end was trimmed by 6 bases and the J gene end by 4 bases; junction bases not matched to a gene: 11. Germline V CDR1 and CDR2: SQVTM, ANQGSEA. This CDR3 is 15 amino acids long. CDR3 sequence: CSVGVGGGTTGELFF. Written as DNA, the CDR3 is TGCAGCGTGGGGGTGGGCGGGGGAACCACCGGGGAGCTGTTTTTT.

This clone was seen just once. This chain joins TRBV19 and TRBJ2-2; D unclear. This CDR3 region has 13 residues. In germline, CDR1 is LNHDA, CDR2 SQIVND (reference sequence). V was cut by 7 bases and J by 1 base, with 7 bases left in between. The chain's CDR3 is CASTPVNTGELFF. CDR3 DNA sequence: TGTGCCAGTACCCCGGTGAACACCGGGGAGCTGTTTTTT.

This chain links TRBV7-2 with TRBJ2-5; 9 bases agree with TRBD2. The germline CDR1 and CDR2 sequences are SGHTA and FQGNSA. J lost 5 bases, V lost 1 base, and 8 bases had no gene match. The CDR3 extends over 16 amino acids. The CDR3 nucleotides are TGTGCCAGCAGCTTAGGCGCCGCGGGGGGGCTGGAGACCCAGTACTTC. Translation: CASSLGAAGGLETQYF. The entire variable domain, with the rest obtained from reference TRBV7-2 and TRBJ2-5, is as follows: GAGVSQSPSNKVTEKGKDVELRCDPISGHTALYWYRQSLGQGLEFLIYFQGNSAPDKSGLPSDRFSAERTGGSVSTLTIQRTQQEDSAVYLCASSLGAAGGLETQYFGPGTRLLVL.

The V and J genes are TRBV5-5 and TRBJ2-7; 11 bases line up with TRBD2. Germline CDR1 is SGHKS and CDR2 is YYEKEE (reference sequence). V gave up 4 bases and J gave up 2 bases; unmatched junction bases: 5. The CDR3 is made up of 15 amino acids. The CDR3 DNA is TGTGCCAGCAGCCCCGGGACTAGCGGTACCTACGAGCAGTACTTC. Translating gives CASSPGTSGTYEQYF. Full variable domain (remainder filled in from reference TRBV5-5 and TRBJ2-7): DAGVTQSPTHLIKTRGQQVTLRCSPISGHKSVSWYQQVLGQGPQFIFQYYEKEERGRGNFPDRFSARQFPNYSSELNVNALLLGDSALYLCASSPGTSGTYEQYFGPGTRLTVT.

The rearrangement joins TRBV27 to TRBJ1-1; possibly TRBD1 for D (5 bases). The germline gives CDR1 MNHEY, CDR2 SMNVEV (reference sequence). V was cut by 0 bases and J by 2 bases, with 10 bases left in between. The CDR3 totals 15 residues. The CDR3 spells CASSLSVGGNTEAFF. The CDR3 DNA is TGTGCCAGCAGTTTATCAGTCGGGGGAAACACTGAAGCTTTCTTT.

This chain connects TRBV7-2 to TRBJ1-5; TRBD1 matches 9 bases. The CDR3 contains 15 residues. The germline V gene encodes CDR1 SGHTA and CDR2 FQGNSA. J lost 3 bases, V lost 4 bases, and 4 bases had no gene match. For the CDR3, the DNA is TGTGCCAGCAGCTGGGGACAGGGTATCAATCAGCCCCAGCATTTT. Translated, it gives CASSWGQGINQPQHF.

This clone was counted a few times. This sequence joins TRBV7-9 and TRBJ1-6, with D possibly being TRBD1 (5 bases). Germline V gives CDR1 SEHNR, CDR2 FQNEAQ (reference sequence). The CDR3 has 14 amino acids. Between the trimmed V and J ends, which lost 5 bases and 13 bases, there was a span of 18 bases. CDR3 coding DNA: TGTGCCAGCAGCCCTAGGGACTGGGCCGGGCCCCTCCACTTT. It encodes CASSPRDWAGPLHF.

V is TRBV5-6 and J is TRBJ1-6; D is unresolved. The V gene lost 4 bases and the J gene lost 6 bases, with 8 bases spanning the gap. From germline, CDR1 is SGHDT and CDR2 YYEEEE. This CDR3 has 13 amino acids. In DNA form, the CDR3 reads TGTGCCAGCAGCGTAACTAGTAATTCACCCCTCCACTTT. Translation gives CASSVTSNSPLHF. The full variable domain, its missing parts supplied by reference TRBV5-6 and TRBJ1-6, is DAGVTQSPTHLIKTRGQQVTLRCSPKSGHDTVSWYQQALGQGPQFIFQYYEEEERQRGNFPDRFSGHQFPNYSSELNVNALLLGDSALYLCASSVTSNSPLHFGNGTRLTVT.

The gene calls are TRBV7-2 and TRBJ1-6, with D perhaps TRBD1 (6 bases). The germline V gene encodes CDR1 SGHTA and CDR2 FQGNSA. The V and J ends lost 5 bases and 7 bases respectively, with 18 bases between them. The CDR3 spans 16 residues. CDR3 sequence: CASSTHGGGANSPLHF. For the CDR3, the DNA is TGTGCCAGCAGCACACACGGGGGGGGCGCCAATTCACCCCTCCACTTT.

The chain carries TRBV2 and TRBJ1-1; 10 bases map to TRBD1. The CDR3 runs to 15 residues. The junction had 7 bases not matched to a gene; V was cut back by 8 bases and J by 1 base. From germline, CDR1 is SNHLY and CDR2 FYNNEI. The CDR3 sequence is CASFGQGVENTEAFF. CDR3 bases: TGTGCCAGCTTTGGACAGGGGGTGGAGAACACTGAAGCTTTCTTT.

With respect to this clone: At one end, the junction sequence differs from germline, possibly due to a read error. In DNA form, the CDR3 reads TGTACCACCAGCAGCCCTGACAAAAGCTCCTATAATTCACCCCTCCACTTT. Its translation: CTTSSPDKSSYNSPLHF. The gene calls are TRBV15 and TRBJ1-6; D gene uncertain. The CDR3 is made up of 17 amino acids. Germline V gives CDR1 LNHNV, CDR2 YYDKDF (reference sequence).

V usage is TRBV11-1 and J usage is TRBJ2-5, with 8 bases identical to TRBD2. With 5 bases clipped from V and 4 bases from J, the junction kept 6 bases outside the gene matches. The CDR3 extends over 14 amino acids. The germline CDR1 and CDR2 sequences are SGHAT and FQDESV (reference sequence). The CDR3 sequence: CASSPPGGRETQYF. The CDR3 DNA reads as TGTGCCAGCAGCCCCCCGGGGGGGCGAGAGACCCAGTACTTC.

This clone was counted a single time. The V call is TRBV30, the J call TRBJ2-1; 7 positions agree with TRBD1. V shed 1 base and J 0 bases; nucleotides not matched to a gene: 3. Germline V gene data show CDR1 as GTSNPN and CDR2 as SVGIG (reference sequence). The CDR3 has 15 amino acids. In DNA form, the CDR3 reads TGTGCCTGGAGTGAAGGGACAGTCTCCTACAATGAGCAGTTCTTC. Its protein product is CAWSEGTVSYNEQFF.

J is TRBJ1-1 and V is TRBV4-1; D remains ambiguous. The V end was cut by 1 base, the J end by 0 bases, with 6 bases between. Germline CDR1 MGHRA, CDR2 YSYEKL. The CDR3 is 14 amino acids. The CDR3 DNA sequence: TGCGCCAGCAGCCAAGGCAGATTGAACACTGAAGCTTTCTTT. Its protein product is CASSQGRLNTEAFF.

A few counts support this clone. The CDR3 here is CASSRGTGTYSTDTQYF. In DNA, the CDR3 is TGCGCCAGCAGCAGAGGGACAGGGACTTATAGCACAGATACGCAGTATTTT. The chain links TRBV5-1 to TRBJ2-3; 9 bases map to TRBD1. V was pared by 4 bases and J by 0 bases, with 9 bases of the junction left unmatched. This CDR3 region has 17 residues. Germline lookup yields CDR1 SGHRS and CDR2 YFSETQ.

The rearrangement uses TRBV13 and TRBJ2-5, with 7 bases that match TRBD1. V shed 0 bases, J shed 7 bases, and the junction held 2 bases outside the gene matches. CDR1 is PRHDT, CDR2 FYEKMQ, per germline (reference sequence). The CDR3 has 13 residues. CDR3 in DNA: TGTGCCAGCAGCTTAGGACAGGGGACGACCCAGTACTTC. Its translation is CASSLGQGTTQYF.

The DNA for the CDR3 is TGTGCCAGTAGCTTCTATAATTCACCCCTCCACTTT. It yields the protein CASSFYNSPLHF. This chain connects TRBV19 to TRBJ1-6; D is undetermined. V was cut by 6 bases and J by 3 bases, with 3 bases left in between. CDR3 size: 12 residues. Germline V gene sequence: CDR1 LNHDA, CDR2 SQIVND (reference sequence).

This chain joins TRBV7-9 and TRBJ2-7; 7 positions match TRBD1. CDR3 length equals 13 residues. Germline V gene lookup returns CDR1 SEHNR and CDR2 FQNEAQ (reference sequence). With V trimmed by 1 base and J by 5 bases, 2 bases remained unmatched. As DNA, the CDR3 is TGTGCCAGCAGCTTAGGGACAGGCCACGAGCAGTACTTC. Translation gives CASSLGTGHEQYF.

This clone was detected a few times. V and J are TRBV7-2 and TRBJ2-3; 10 nucleotides align to TRBD2. Germline V gives CDR1 SGHTA, CDR2 FQGNSA. After removal of 4 bases from V and 5 bases from J, the junction contained 3 bases not matched to a gene. The CDR3 length is 14 residues. DNA of the CDR3: TGTGCCAGCAGCTCGGGACTAGCGCTAGATACGCAGTATTTT. Translated, it gives CASSSGLALDTQYF.

The table lists this clone with a count of one. The chain uses TRBV28 and TRBJ2-7; the match to TRBD1 covers 9 bases. The V gene's germline CDR1 is MDHEN and CDR2 SYDVKM. The CDR3 length is 17 residues. The ends lost 6 bases at V and 6 bases at J; junction bases unmatched: 18. The CDR3 bases are TGTGCCAGCAGCACTCTACAGGGGGCTCTTTTCGTAGGCGAGCAGTACTTC. Translation gives CASSTLQGALFVGEQYF.